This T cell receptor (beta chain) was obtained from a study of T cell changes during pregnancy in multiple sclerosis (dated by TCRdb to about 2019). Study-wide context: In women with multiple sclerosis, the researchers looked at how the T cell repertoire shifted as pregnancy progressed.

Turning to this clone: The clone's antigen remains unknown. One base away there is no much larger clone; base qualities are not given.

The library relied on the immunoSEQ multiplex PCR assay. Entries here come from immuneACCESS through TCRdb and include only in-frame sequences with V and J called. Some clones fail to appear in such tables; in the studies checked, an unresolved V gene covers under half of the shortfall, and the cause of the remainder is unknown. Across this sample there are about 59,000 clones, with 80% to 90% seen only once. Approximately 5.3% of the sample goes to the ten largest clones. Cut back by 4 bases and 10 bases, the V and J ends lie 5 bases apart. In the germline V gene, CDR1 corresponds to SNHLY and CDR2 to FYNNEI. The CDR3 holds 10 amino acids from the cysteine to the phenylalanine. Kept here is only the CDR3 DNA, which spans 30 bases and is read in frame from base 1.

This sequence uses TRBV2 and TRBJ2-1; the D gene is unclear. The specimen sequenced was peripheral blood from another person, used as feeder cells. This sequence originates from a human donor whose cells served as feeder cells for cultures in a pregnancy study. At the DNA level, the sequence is TGTGCCAGCAGTGTGGTGGAGCAGTTCTTC. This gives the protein CASSVVEQFF.